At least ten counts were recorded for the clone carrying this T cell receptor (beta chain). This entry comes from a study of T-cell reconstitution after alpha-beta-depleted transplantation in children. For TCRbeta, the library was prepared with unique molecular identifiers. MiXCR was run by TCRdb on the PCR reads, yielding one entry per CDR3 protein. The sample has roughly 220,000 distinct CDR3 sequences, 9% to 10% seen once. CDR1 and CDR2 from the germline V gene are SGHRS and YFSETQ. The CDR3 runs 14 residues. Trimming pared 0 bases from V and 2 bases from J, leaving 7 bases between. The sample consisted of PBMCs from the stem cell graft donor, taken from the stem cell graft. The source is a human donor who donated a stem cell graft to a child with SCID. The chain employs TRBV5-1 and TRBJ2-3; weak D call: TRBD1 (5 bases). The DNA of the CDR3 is TGCGCCAGCAGCTTGGGACAGACCACAGATACGCAGTATTTT. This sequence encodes CASSLGQTTDTQYF.